This paragraph covers one T cell receptor (beta chain) sequence. The sample belongs to a study of Ad26.COV2.S vaccination and SARS-CoV-2 variants. The treatment is: over 15 received Ad26.COV2.S at low or high dose, single or two shots; about five received placebo; per-sample allocation not given. Vaccine and placebo recipients were sampled on day 63 after the first injection. Method: immunoSEQ multiplex PCR; TCRdb's copy keeps in-frame clones and lacks some. This sample has fewer than 400,000 clones, with 75% to 90% found just once. Germline assignment: CDR1 ENHRY and CDR2 SYGVKD. The CDR3 contains 13 residues. V shed 10 bases and J shed 6 bases, with 18 bases lying between them.

This material consisted of peripheral blood, taken in a trial of Ad26.COV2.S vaccine versus placebo. V gene TRBV10-3 combines with J gene TRBJ1-1; D uncertain. The origin of this receptor is a person aged 18-60 years who received the Ad26.COV2.S COVID-19 vaccine or a placebo. Here the CDR3 DNA reads TGTGCCACCGGATCACCCCCAGGTCCTGAAGCTTTCTTT. Protein: CATGSPPGPEAFF.